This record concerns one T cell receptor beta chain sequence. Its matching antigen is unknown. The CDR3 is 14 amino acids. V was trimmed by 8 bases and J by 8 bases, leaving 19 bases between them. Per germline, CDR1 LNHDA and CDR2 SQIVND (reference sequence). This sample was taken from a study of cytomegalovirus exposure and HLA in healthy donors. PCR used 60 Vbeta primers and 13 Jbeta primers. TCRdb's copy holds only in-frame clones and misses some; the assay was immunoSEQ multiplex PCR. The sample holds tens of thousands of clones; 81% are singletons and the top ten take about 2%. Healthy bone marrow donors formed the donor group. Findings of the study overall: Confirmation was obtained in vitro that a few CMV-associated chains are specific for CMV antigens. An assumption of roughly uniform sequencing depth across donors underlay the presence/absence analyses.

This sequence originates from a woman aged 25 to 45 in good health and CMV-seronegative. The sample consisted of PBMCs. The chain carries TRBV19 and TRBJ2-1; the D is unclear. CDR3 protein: CASSRAAAGYEQFF. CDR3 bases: TGTGCCAGTTCTAGAGCCGCGGCTGGGTATGAGCAGTTCTTC.